These T cell receptor beta chains were read from a single sample in a study of regulatory T cells in long-lasting Graves disease. TCRdb re-called the multiplex PCR reads through MiXCR, storing one row per CDR3 protein. The sample lists about 200,000 distinct CDR3 sequences; roughly a fifth were seen once. The same specimen was also included in a second study, on T cells in Graves' hyperthyroidism and ophthalmopathy.

The sequences come from peripheral blood mononuclear cells (PBMCs), collected at new diagnosis, from a patient treated with antithyroid drugs. These receptors were obtained from a woman aged 30 to 39 with Graves disease. Each CDR3 is given with its conserved first and last residue.

V gene: TRBV6-2/TRBV6-3
J gene: TRBJ1-1
CDR3 protein: CASSYRTERNTEAFF

V gene: TRBV20-1
J gene: TRBJ1-4
CDR3 protein: CSAGDEKLFF

V gene: TRBV20-1
J gene: TRBJ1-2
CDR3 protein: CSARERGPYGYTF

V gene: TRBV7-9
J gene: TRBJ2-1
CDR3 protein: CASSLAGGAGEQFF

V gene: TRBV27
J gene: TRBJ1-2
CDR3 protein: CASSRQVRYGYTF

V gene: TRBV11-2
J gene: TRBJ2-1
CDR3 protein: CASIQGDEQFF

V gene: TRBV7-2
J gene: TRBJ1-6
CDR3 protein: CASRSGTGNSPLHF

V gene: TRBV12-3/TRBV12-4
J gene: TRBJ1-3
CDR3 protein: CASSFQGPGNTIYF

V gene: TRBV5-4
J gene: TRBJ2-6
CDR3 protein: CASSSRDRGRVGANVLTF

V gene: TRBV27
J gene: TRBJ1-5
CDR3 protein: CASRQGSNQPQHF